The present T cell receptor (beta chain) was sequenced within a study of shared clonotypes between healthy human individuals. In the study overall: Donors were a couple of women and a few men aged 18 to 49. The study used three CD4 naive, three CD4 memory, two CD8 naive and one CD8 memory plate per donor.

The CDR3 contains 15 residues. Germline V gene sequence: CDR1 LGHNA, CDR2 YNFKEQ. Trimming shortened V by 6 bases and J by 5 bases, and 17 bases separated the two germline ends. Running of the assay took place at deep level. The data were produced by immunoSEQ multiplex PCR, yet TCRdb's version contains in-frame clones alone and is incomplete. In the table there are 740,000 or so clones, around 78% of which are singletons. Source material: memory CD4+ T cells sorted from blood. Specified subset: CD45RA-negative fraction. The chain couples TRBV4-2 to TRBJ1-3, with D tentatively TRBD1 (6 bases). The sequence was collected from a woman aged 30 to 39 in good health. The CDR3: CASRSPDSSRNTIYF. As DNA, the CDR3 is TGTGCCAGCAGGTCTCCGGACAGTTCCAGAAACACCATATATTTT.